Sequencing of this TCR beta chain was carried out in a study of shared clonotypes between healthy human individuals. TCRdb keeps only in-frame clones here, not all; method: immunoSEQ multiplex PCR. The sample holds about 980,000 clones, more than 75% seen once. Germline V lookup: CDR1 SGHNT, CDR2 YYREEE (reference sequence). There are 14 residues in the CDR3. Between the trimmed V and J ends, which lost 4 bases and 5 bases, there was a span of 13 bases. Caucasian adults living in Nashville, Tennessee, provided all samples. This clone has just one count. The sequence came from a man aged 18 to 30 in good health. The chain links TRBV5-4 to TRBJ2-1; D is possibly TRBD1 (6 bases). Sample: memory CD4+ T cells sorted from blood. The sample's subset: CD45RA-negative fraction. The CDR3 DNA follows: TGTGCCAGCAGCCAACAGGGTCCGCACAATGAGCAGTTCTTC. As protein: CASSQQGPHNEQFF. Together with reference TRBV5-4 and TRBJ2-1, the CDR3 gives the full variable domain: ETGVTQSPTHLIKTRGQQVTLRCSSQSGHNTVSWYQQALGQGPQFIFQYYREEENGRGNFPPRFSGLQFPNYSSELNVNALELDDSALYLCASSQQGPHNEQFFGPGTRLTVL.